This section outlines one T cell receptor (beta chain) sequence together with its context. The antigen this receptor binds is unknown. No much larger clone exists at a distance of one base, and base qualities are not known. This same CDR3 is encoded by further DNA sequences in the sample. The CDR3 holds 11 amino acids from the cysteine to the phenylalanine. The entry retains the CDR3 DNA only, 33 bases that are in frame from base 1. V is trimmed back by 5 bases and J by 6 bases, and the junction contains 0 bases that no gene match accounts for. Taken with the paper, the label for time point translates to: about 28 days (+/-7) after the second vaccine dose. Because spike-specific TCR depth and breadth did not differ between the two schedules, AZD1222 recipients who got a second dose at roughly 4 weeks were pooled with those who got a second dose at roughly 12 weeks. The vaccinee samples were drawn from two UK trials, COV001 and COV002, one of which was a single-blind randomized controlled phase 2/3 trial testing AZD1222 (ChAdOx1 nCoV-19) in healthy adults. For TCRbeta chain sequencing, PBMC samples were collected from trial participants at day 0 and at day 28 after the second dose.

The entry originates in a study of T cell responses to AZD1222 COVID-19 vaccine (dated by TCRdb to the early 2020s). Background on the whole study: A total of around 240 trial participants underwent TCR sequencing, of whom 207 received two doses of AZD1222 and about 26 received two doses of the MenACWY control vaccine. Trial participants were enrolled by age into subgroups of 18-55, 56-69 and 70-plus years, and 148, 28 and 57 TCR-sequenced participants, respectively, were included in these subgroups. The study at large found these results: Conclusions about previously exposed vaccinees are limited because only a handful of AZD1222 recipients were SARS-CoV-2 seropositive at baseline. Participants were mostly white British, with more females than males. The authors suggested clonal diversity may have been underestimated. After two AZD1222 doses, both the breadth and the depth of spike-specific TCRs were significantly higher than at day 0 and than in MenACWY recipients. Reportedly, close to half of the unique spike-specific TCRs recognized epitopes lying outside the regions that are mutated in the B.1.351 and B.1.1.7 variants. The vaccine-associated CD4 TCRs covered the entire spike protein, and the dominant responses fell in regions 160-218 and 743-854. In the small 56-69-year group, the increase in depth fell short of significance, most likely because of low power. Because no day 14 peak-response samples were available, the repertoires could be characterized only after the peak T cell response.

The CDR3 regions of human TCRbeta chains were subjected to immunosequencing. Per the authors' processing: Repertoire TCRs were checked for matches against a reference library of SARS-CoV-2-specific TCRs that had been generated using the MIRA antigen-specificity platform. Breadth meant the fraction of unique TCRs that were SARS-CoV-2-associated, whereas depth meant the fraction of total T cells that were SARS-CoV-2-associated. Each spike-specific TCR was assigned to its reactive spike region and to a CD4 or CD8 class using the MIRA data. Log10-transformed breadth and depth values were compared by one-way ANOVA with Sidak's multiple comparisons tests. The table was pulled from immuneACCESS by TCRdb, which kept in-frame rearrangements only. Such tables lose some clones; where checked, under half of the loss comes from unresolved V genes, and the rest has no known cause. V and J calls and clone size are as listed in that table; D and trimming were resolved from the DNA. This sample gives around 150,000 clones in total; about 90% of them show up just once. The top ten hold 1.3% of the sample.

In this chain, TRBV12-3 or TRBV12-4 is recombined with TRBJ1-2, with 7 bases aligning to TRBD1. The clonotype originates from an adult who received the AZD1222 COVID-19 vaccine. The starting material was peripheral blood, obtained 28 days after the second AZD1222 dose. The sequenced DNA is TGTGCCAGCAGTACAGGGGATGGCTACACCTTC. It translates as CASSTGDGYTF.